Sequencing of this T cell receptor (beta chain) was carried out in a study of blood T cell repertoires in COVID-19. Across the whole study: PBMCs, B-cell-depleted T cells, or T cells provided the cDNA or gDNA that made up the material.

The V gene's germline CDR1 is LNHNV and CDR2 YYDKDF (reference sequence). V dropped 1 base and J dropped 8; count of bases not matched to a gene: 7. The CDR3 has 16 residues. Sequenced by immunoSEQ multiplex PCR; TCRdb stores in-frame clones only, minus some. The sample shows 20,000 to 30,000 clones, 90% of them seen only once. The sequenced material came from peripheral blood. The chain has TRBV15 and TRBJ2-1, with TRBD1 identical over 11 bases. The sequence came from a man between 65 and 79 years old with acute or convalescent COVID-19. The chain's CDR3 is CATSRVRTGGLDEQFF. For the CDR3, the DNA is TGTGCCACCAGCAGAGTTAGGACAGGGGGCTTAGATGAGCAGTTCTTC.